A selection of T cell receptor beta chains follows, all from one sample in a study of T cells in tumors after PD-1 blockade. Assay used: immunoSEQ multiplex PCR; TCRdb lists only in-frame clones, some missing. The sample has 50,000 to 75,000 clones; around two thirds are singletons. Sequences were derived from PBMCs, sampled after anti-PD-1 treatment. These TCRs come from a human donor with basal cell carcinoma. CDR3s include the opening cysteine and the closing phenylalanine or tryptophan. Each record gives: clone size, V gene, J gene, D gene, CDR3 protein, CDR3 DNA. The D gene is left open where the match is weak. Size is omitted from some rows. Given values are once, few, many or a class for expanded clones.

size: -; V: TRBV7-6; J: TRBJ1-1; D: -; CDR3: CASSPWTQGEPNTEAFF; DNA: TGTGCCAGCAGCCCGTGGACCCAAGGGGAACCGAACACTGAAGCTTTCTTT
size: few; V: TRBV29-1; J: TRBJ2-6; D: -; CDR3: CSVVGAGANVLTF; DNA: TGCAGCGTCGTGGGAGCGGGGGCCAACGTCCTGACTTTC
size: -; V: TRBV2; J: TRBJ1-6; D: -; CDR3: CASSEGGWNSPLHF; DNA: TGTGCCAGCAGTGAAGGAGGGTGGAATTCACCCCTCCACTTT
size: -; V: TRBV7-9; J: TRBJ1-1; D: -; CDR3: CASSPWAPRDKDVGTEAFF; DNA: TGTGCCAGCAGCCCGTGGGCCCCACGGGACAAGGATGTGGGCACTGAAGCTTTCTTT
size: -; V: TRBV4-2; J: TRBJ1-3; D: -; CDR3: CASSPFWAGNTIYF; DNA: TGTGCCAGCAGCCCCTTTTGGGCAGGAAACACCATATATTTT
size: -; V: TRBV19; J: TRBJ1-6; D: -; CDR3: CASRIIGGENSPLHF; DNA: TGTGCCAGTAGAATTATAGGGGGGGAGAATTCACCCCTCCACTTT
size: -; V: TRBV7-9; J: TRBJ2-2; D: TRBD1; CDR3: CASGDRGSWSHSGELFF; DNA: TGTGCCAGCGGGGACAGGGGGAGCTGGTCCCACAGCGGGGAGCTGTTTTTT
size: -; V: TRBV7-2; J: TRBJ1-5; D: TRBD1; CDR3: CASSLAGDRGPQPQHF; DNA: TGTGCCAGCAGCTTAGCGGGGGACAGGGGGCCTCAGCCCCAGCATTTT
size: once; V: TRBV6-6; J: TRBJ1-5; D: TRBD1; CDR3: CASSRLGQGGNQPQHF; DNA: TGTGCCAGCAGTCGATTGGGACAGGGGGGAAATCAGCCCCAGCATTTT
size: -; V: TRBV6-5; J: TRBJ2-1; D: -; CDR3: CASRLTPIVEQFF; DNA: TGTGCCAGCAGATTGACCCCCATTGTTGAGCAGTTCTTC
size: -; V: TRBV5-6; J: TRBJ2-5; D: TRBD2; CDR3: CASSQRPGGEETQYF; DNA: TGTGCCAGCAGCCAACGACCGGGGGGAGAAGAGACCCAGTACTTC
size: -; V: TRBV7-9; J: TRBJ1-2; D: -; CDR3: CASSLGAGAYGYTF; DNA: TGTGCCAGCAGCTTAGGTGCCGGCGCTTATGGCTACACCTTC
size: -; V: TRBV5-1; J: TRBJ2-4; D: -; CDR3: CASSFRQATGENIQYF; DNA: TGCGCCAGCAGCTTCAGACAGGCAACGGGGGAAAACATTCAGTACTTC
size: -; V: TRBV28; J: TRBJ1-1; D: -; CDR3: CARLDSMNTEAFF; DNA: TGTGCCAGGTTGGACAGTATGAACACTGAAGCTTTCTTT
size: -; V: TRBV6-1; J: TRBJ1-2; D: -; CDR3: CASSDGDYGYTF; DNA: TGTGCCAGCAGTGACGGGGACTATGGCTACACCTTC
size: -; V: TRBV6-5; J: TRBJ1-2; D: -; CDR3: CASRPPMANYGYTF; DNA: TGTGCCAGCAGACCCCCAATGGCCAACTATGGCTACACCTTC
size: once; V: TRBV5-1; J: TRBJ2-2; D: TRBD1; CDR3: CASSFGQGGGTGELFF; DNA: TGCGCCAGCAGCTTTGGACAGGGAGGAGGCACCGGGGAGCTGTTTTTT
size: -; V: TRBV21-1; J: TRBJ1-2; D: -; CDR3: CASSLRGGRRYGYTF; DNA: TGTGCCAGCAGCTTAAGGGGGGGCAGGCGCTATGGCTACACCTTC
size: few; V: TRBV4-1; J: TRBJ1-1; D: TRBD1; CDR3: CASSQREGQGLMNTEAFF; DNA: TGCGCCAGCAGCCAACGCGAGGGACAGGGTCTTATGAACACTGAAGCTTTCTTT
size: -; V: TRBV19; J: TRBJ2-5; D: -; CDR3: CASSIGRNQETQYF; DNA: TGTGCCAGTAGTATTGGACGGAACCAAGAGACCCAGTACTTC
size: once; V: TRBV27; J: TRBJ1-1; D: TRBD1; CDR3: CASSLLRTGRNHTEAFF; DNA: TGTGCCAGCAGTTTACTCCGGACAGGGAGGAACCACACTGAAGCTTTCTTT
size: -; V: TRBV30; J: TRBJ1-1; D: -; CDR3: CAWTGRNTEAFF; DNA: TGTGCCTGGACAGGGAGGAACACTGAAGCTTTCTTT
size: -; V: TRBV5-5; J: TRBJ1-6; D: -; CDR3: CASSQPDRRNSPLHF; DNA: TGTGCCAGCAGCCAACCGGACAGACGGAATTCACCCCTCCACTTT
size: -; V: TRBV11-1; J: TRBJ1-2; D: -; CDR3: CASSPEGTYGYTF; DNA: TGTGCCAGCAGCCCGGAGGGAACCTATGGCTACACCTTC
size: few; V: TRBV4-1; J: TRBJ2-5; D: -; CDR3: CARGPGPTETQYF; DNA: TGCGCCAGGGGGCCCGGGCCGACAGAGACCCAGTACTTC
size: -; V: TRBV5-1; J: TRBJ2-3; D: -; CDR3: CASSREQGGSTQYF; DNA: TGCGCCAGCAGCAGGGAACAGGGAGGGTCTACGCAGTATTTT
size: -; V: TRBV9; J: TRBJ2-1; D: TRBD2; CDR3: CASSVERGSYNEQFF; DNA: TGTGCCAGCAGCGTAGAGCGGGGGAGCTACAATGAGCAGTTCTTC
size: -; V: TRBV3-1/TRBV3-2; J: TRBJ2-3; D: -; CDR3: CASSQADTQYF; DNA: TGTGCCAGCAGCCAGGCAGATACGCAGTATTTT
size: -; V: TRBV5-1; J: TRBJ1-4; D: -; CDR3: CASGMVGTNEKLFF; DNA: TGCGCCAGCGGGATGGTGGGAACTAATGAAAAACTGTTTTTT
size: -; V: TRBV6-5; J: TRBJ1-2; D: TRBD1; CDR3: CASSFVQGSNYGYTF; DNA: TGTGCCAGCAGCTTTGTACAGGGGTCGAACTATGGCTACACCTTC
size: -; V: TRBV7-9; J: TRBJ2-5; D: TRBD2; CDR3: CASSLWTSGQETQYF; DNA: TGTGCCAGCAGCTTGTGGACTAGCGGCCAAGAGACCCAGTACTTC
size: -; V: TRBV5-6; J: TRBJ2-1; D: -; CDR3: CASSAVGQIYNEQFF; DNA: TGTGCCAGCAGCGCTGTCGGACAGATTTACAATGAGCAGTTCTTC
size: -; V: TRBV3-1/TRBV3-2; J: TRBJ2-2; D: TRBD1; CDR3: CASSQAGTGNTGELFF; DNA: TGTGCCAGCAGCCAAGCTGGGACAGGGAACACCGGGGAGCTGTTTTTT
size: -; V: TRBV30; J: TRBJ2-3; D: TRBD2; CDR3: CASRASGGTDTQYF; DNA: TGTGCCAGCCGGGCTAGCGGGGGGACAGATACGCAGTATTTT
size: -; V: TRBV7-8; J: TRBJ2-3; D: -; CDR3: CASSLAGARTDTQYF; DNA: TGTGCCAGCAGCTTAGCGGGGGCGCGCACAGATACGCAGTATTTT
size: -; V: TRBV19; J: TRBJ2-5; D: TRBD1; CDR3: CASESTGGLETQYF; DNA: TGTGCCAGTGAATCGACAGGGGGCCTTGAGACCCAGTACTTC
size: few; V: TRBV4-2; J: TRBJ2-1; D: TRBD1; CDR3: CASSQKRTGAVNEQFF; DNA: TGTGCCAGCAGCCAGAAGAGGACAGGGGCTGTTAATGAGCAGTTCTTC
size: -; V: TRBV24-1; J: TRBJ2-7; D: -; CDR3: CATSEHGQYEQYF; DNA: TGTGCCACCAGTGAGCACGGACAATACGAGCAGTACTTC
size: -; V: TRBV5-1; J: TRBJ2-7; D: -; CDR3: CASSLLTGPYEQYF; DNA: TGCGCCAGCAGCTTGCTCACAGGCCCCTACGAGCAGTACTTC
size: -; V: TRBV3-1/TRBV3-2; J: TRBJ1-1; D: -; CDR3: CASSQAARGTTEAFF; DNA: TGTGCCAGCAGCCAAGCGGCCAGGGGTACCACTGAAGCTTTCTTT
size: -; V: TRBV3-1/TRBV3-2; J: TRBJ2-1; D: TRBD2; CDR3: CASSQRGGSYNEQFF; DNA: TGTGCCAGCAGCCAGCGGGGGGGCTCCTACAATGAGCAGTTCTTC
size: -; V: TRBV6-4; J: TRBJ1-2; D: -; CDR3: CASSDSGGTGNYGYTF; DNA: TGTGCCAGCAGTGACTCGGGAGGGACCGGTAACTATGGCTACACCTTC
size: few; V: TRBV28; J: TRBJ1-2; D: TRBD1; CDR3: CASTTLGGQGLINYGYTF; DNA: TGTGCCAGCACCACTTTGGGAGGACAGGGCTTAATTAACTATGGCTACACCTTC
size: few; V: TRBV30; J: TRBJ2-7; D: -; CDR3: CAWRRDSLSYEQYF; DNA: TGTGCCTGGAGGCGGGACAGCCTTTCCTACGAGCAGTACTTC
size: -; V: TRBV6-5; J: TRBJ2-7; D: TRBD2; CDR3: CASSYEGRGSYEQYF; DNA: TGTGCCAGCAGTTACGAAGGGAGGGGCTCCTACGAGCAGTACTTC
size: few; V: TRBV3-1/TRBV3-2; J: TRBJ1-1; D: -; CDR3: CASSQREHNTEAFF; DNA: TGTGCCAGCAGCCAGCGGGAACATAACACTGAAGCTTTCTTT
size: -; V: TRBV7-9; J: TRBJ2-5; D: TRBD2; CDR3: CASSFGRAQETQYF; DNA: TGTGCCAGCAGCTTTGGGAGGGCTCAAGAGACCCAGTACTTC
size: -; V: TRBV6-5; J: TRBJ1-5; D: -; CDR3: CASSLVGSSNQPQHF; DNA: TGTGCCAGCAGTCTCGTCGGGTCAAGCAATCAGCCCCAGCATTTT
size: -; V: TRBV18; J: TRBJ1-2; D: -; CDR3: CASSQTTGSADGYTF; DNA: TGTGCCAGCTCACAAACTACCGGGTCCGCTGATGGCTACACCTTC
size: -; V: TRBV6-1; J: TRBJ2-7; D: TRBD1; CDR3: CASSEWTGNYEQYF; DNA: TGTGCCAGCAGTGAATGGACAGGGAACTACGAGCAGTACTTC
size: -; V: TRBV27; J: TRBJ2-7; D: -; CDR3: CASSPLRDSPREYF; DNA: TGTGCCAGCAGTCCGCTTCGGGACTCCCCTAGGGAGTACTTC
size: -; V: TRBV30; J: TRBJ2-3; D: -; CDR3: CAWRGLGPTDTQYF; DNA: TGTGCCTGGAGGGGACTGGGCCCAACAGATACGCAGTATTTT